The next 25 T cell receptor beta chains were all read from a single sample in a study of beta chain features in type 1 diabetes. Antigens for these TCRs are unknown. Sequencing targeted expressed TCRB transcripts, as all isolated RNA had been reverse transcribed. Profiling relied on immunoSEQ multiplex PCR, and the TCRdb table lists in-frame clones only, not all of them. The table lists about 150,000 clones, 10% to 13% of them singletons, with roughly 0.5% in the top ten. Findings of the study overall: Shortening of TCRB CDR3s, moderate but significant, appeared in all four CD4+ subsets of Type 1 diabetes patients.

Sequencing used central memory CD4+ T cells from blood. The receptors derive from a young man with type 1 diabetes.

There are a few counts of this clone. The chain combines TRBV7-3 with TRBJ2-3, with 9 bases lining up with TRBD2. This CDR3 is built from 15 residues. Germline V lookup: CDR1 SGHTA, CDR2 FQGTGA. Unmatched junction bases numbered 1, after V lost 2 bases and J lost 1 base. The CDR3 is CASSLGGRGTDTQYF. CDR3 DNA sequence: TGTGCCAGCAGCTTAGGCGGGAGGGGCACAGATACGCAGTATTTT.

This clone turned up a few times. V usage is TRBV10-3 and J usage is TRBJ1-1, with 8 bases fitting TRBD1. V dropped 7 bases and J dropped 7; count of bases not matched to a gene: 11. CDR3 length: 14 amino acids. Germline CDR1 is ENHRY and CDR2 is SYGVKD. The CDR3 DNA reads TGTGCCATCAAAGGACAGGGTCGGGTATATGAAGCTTTCTTT. Protein sequence: CAIKGQGRVYEAFF.

The sample holds a few counts of this clone. This sequence joins TRBV9 and TRBJ1-1, with a weak D call TRBD1 (5 bases). V gave up 5 bases and J gave up 3 bases, with 11 bases separating them. The germline gives CDR1 SGDLS, CDR2 YYNGEE. The CDR3 sequence is 13 residues long. The DNA of the CDR3 is TGTGCCAGCAGTTGGGGGGGAGACACTGAAGCTTTCTTT. Amino acid sequence: CASSWGGDTEAFF.

This clone showed up just a few times. This chain links TRBV30 with TRBJ1-2; D is perhaps TRBD1 (5 bases). Germline V lookup: CDR1 GTSNPN, CDR2 SVGIG (reference sequence). Trimming left V 3 bases short and J 2 bases short, with 13 bases between. The CDR3 loop spans 14 amino acids. The CDR3 nucleotides read TGTGCCTGGAGCTTTGGGACTGCAAACTATGGCTACACCTTC. Protein: CAWSFGTANYGYTF.

Only a few counts were recorded for this clone. J is TRBJ1-2 and V is TRBV18; D uncertain. The CDR3 runs to 15 residues. Germline assignment: CDR1 KGHSH and CDR2 LQKENI. V was clipped by 3 bases and J by 6 bases, with 17 bases between them. The CDR3 loop is CASSPREGLGDGYTF. The CDR3, as DNA: TGTGCCAGCTCACCCCGTGAGGGTTTAGGCGATGGCTACACCTTC.

A few counts support this clone. The rearrangement joins TRBV29-1 to TRBJ2-2; D call uncertain. Trimming pared 1 base from V and 5 bases from J, leaving 11 bases between. From germline, CDR1 is SQVTM and CDR2 ANQGSEA. The CDR3 is made up of 14 amino acids. DNA for the CDR3: TGCAGCGTTGAAGCGGCCGCGACTACCGGGGAGCTGTTTTTT. Its protein is CSVEAAATTGELFF.

This clone was counted between two and nine times. The chain joins TRBV9 to TRBJ1-1; tentative D call: TRBD1 (5 bases). The CDR3 consists of 13 residues. Germline loops: CDR1 SGDLS, CDR2 YYNGEE. Trimming pared 0 bases from V and 8 bases from J, leaving 11 bases between. The CDR3 here is CASSVAGNREAFF. In nucleotides, the CDR3 is TGTGCCAGCAGCGTAGCCGGCAACAGGGAAGCTTTCTTT.

A few counts support this clone. The chain employs TRBV28 and TRBJ2-7; D possibly corresponds to TRBD1 (6 bases). This CDR3 comprises 13 residues. Germline loops: CDR1 MDHEN, CDR2 SYDVKM. Trimming took 3 bases from V and 6 from J, leaving 12 bases between them. The CDR3 here is CASSFGRGLEQYF. CDR3 sequence (DNA): TGTGCCAGCAGTTTTGGCAGGGGTCTCGAGCAGTACTTC. The full variable domain, completed using reference TRBV28 and TRBJ2-7, is DVKVTQSSRYLVKRTGEKVFLECVQDMDHENMFWYRQDPGLGLRLIYFSYDVKMKEKGDIPEGYSVSREKKERFSLILESASTNQTSMYLCASSFGRGLEQYFGPGTRLTVT.

The rearrangement uses TRBV7-9 and TRBJ1-1, with D maybe TRBD1 (6 bases). The V and J ends lost 6 bases and 1 base respectively, with 9 bases between them. The CDR3 is made up of 13 amino acids. Germline V gene lookup returns CDR1 SEHNR and CDR2 FQNEAQ (reference sequence). The DNA of the CDR3 is TGTGCCAGCAGTCCACAGGGGAACACTGAAGCTTTCTTT. This sequence encodes CASSPQGNTEAFF.

This clone was recorded a few times. The chain has TRBV18 and TRBJ2-4; 7 nucleotides match TRBD2. V lost 2 bases, J lost 8 bases, and 0 bases stayed unmatched. Germline V lookup: CDR1 KGHSH, CDR2 LQKENI. The CDR3 spans 12 residues. The CDR3 spells CASSPGRDIQYF. CDR3 nucleotide sequence: TGTGCCAGCTCACCAGGGAGGGACATTCAGTACTTC.

V is TRBV13 and J is TRBJ1-1, with D possibly TRBD1 on 5 matching bases. This CDR3 is built from 16 residues. Per germline, CDR1 PRHDT and CDR2 FYEKMQ (reference sequence). V gave up 4 bases and J gave up 1 base, with 16 bases separating them. Here the CDR3 DNA reads TGTGCCAGCAGCTCTTGGCAGGGCAGCCAGAACACTGAAGCTTTCTTT. It translates to CASSSWQGSQNTEAFF.

The V and J genes are TRBV7-2 and TRBJ1-2; TRBD1 matches 9 bases. CDR1 is SGHTA and CDR2 is FQGNSA in the germline V gene. V dropped 5 bases and J dropped 3; count of bases not matched to a gene: 4. The CDR3 runs to 14 residues. As DNA, the CDR3 is TGTGCCAGCAGCCGGACAGGGGAAGACTATGGCTACACCTTC. This encodes CASSRTGEDYGYTF.

In its sample, this clone was seen a few times. The CDR3 sequence is CASSPLAGATDTQYF. CDR3 nucleotides: TGTGCCAGCAGCCCACTAGCGGGCGCCACAGATACGCAGTATTTT. J is TRBJ2-3 and V is TRBV14; TRBD2 matches at 9 bases. V lost 4 bases, J lost 2 bases, and 4 bases stayed unmatched. Germline loops: CDR1 SGHDN, CDR2 FVKESK. This CDR3 region has 15 residues.

V is TRBV15 and J is TRBJ2-3, with D possibly matching TRBD1 (6 bases). The CDR3 consists of 12 residues. With 1 base removed from V and 13 bases from J, the gap between germline ends came to 12 bases. CDR1 LNHNV and CDR2 YYDKDF come from the germline V gene (reference sequence). CDR3 nucleotide sequence: TGTGCCACCAGCAGAGGACAGGCCGCGAAGTATTTT. Amino acids: CATSRGQAAKYF.

This clone was counted only a few times. The chain is built from TRBV19 and TRBJ2-7; 9 bases agree with TRBD1. Germline CDR1 reads LNHDA; CDR2 reads SQIVND (reference sequence). The CDR3 contains 14 residues. After removal of 8 bases from V and 5 bases from J, the junction contained 10 bases not matched to a gene. The CDR3 loop is CASQPGQGVDEQYF. CDR3 DNA sequence: TGTGCCAGTCAGCCGGGACAGGGTGTCGACGAGCAGTACTTC. Looking up the rest from reference TRBV19 and TRBJ2-7 gives the full variable domain: DGGITQSPKYLFRKEGQNVTLSCEQNLNHDAMYWYRQDPGQGLRLIYYSQIVNDFQKGDIAEGYSVSREKKESFPLTVTSAQKNPTAFYLCASQPGQGVDEQYFGPGTRLTVT.

The CDR3 nucleotides read TGTGCCAGCAGCTTCGGACAGATGGGGTTTGGGGAGACCCAGTACTTC. Translation: CASSFGQMGFGETQYF. The chain links TRBV7-2 to TRBJ2-5, with a possible D match to TRBD1 (6 bases). Trimming shortened V by 3 bases and J by 5 bases, and 19 bases separated the two germline ends. Germline-derived CDR1 and CDR2 are SGHTA and FQGNSA. CDR3 length: 16 amino acids.

This sequence joins TRBV21-1 and TRBJ2-1; TRBD2 was called by the table and not checked on the DNA. TRBV21-1 is recorded as a pseudogene. CDR3 length: 17 residues. CDR3: CASSKGRSGPGGNEQFF. The CDR3 coding sequence is TGTGCCAGCAGCAAAGGAAGGAGCGGGCCCGGGGGGAATGAGCAGTTCTTC.

The rearrangement joins TRBV28 to TRBJ2-7; 7 bases map to TRBD2. V shed 6 bases, J shed 7 bases, and the junction held 12 bases outside the gene matches. CDR1 and CDR2 (germline): MDHEN, SYDVKM. The CDR3 has 14 residues. The CDR3 is CASRPRPGGGEQYF. CDR3 sequence (DNA): TGTGCCAGCAGACCCCGTCCGGGGGGTGGAGAGCAGTACTTC.

In this sample, this clone turned up a few times. This sequence joins TRBV6-6 and TRBJ2-4; D is uncertain. This CDR3 is built from 14 residues. Trimming stripped 5 bases from V and 0 bases from J, with 8 bases between. Per the germline V gene, CDR1 is MNHNY and CDR2 is SVGAGI (reference sequence). The chain's CDR3 is CASSQTLAKNIQYF. The CDR3 DNA follows: TGTGCCAGCAGTCAAACTCTAGCCAAAAACATTCAGTACTTC.

The gene calls are TRBV5-6 and TRBJ1-1, with a tentative D call TRBD1 (5 bases). Germline CDR1 SGHDT, CDR2 YYEEEE. The V and J ends lost 1 base and 6 bases respectively, with 10 bases between them. The CDR3 extends over 13 amino acids. CDR3 sequence reads: CASSLRMGPEAFF. The CDR3 region has the DNA TGTGCCAGCAGCTTGCGTATGGGGCCTGAAGCTTTCTTT.

The chain uses TRBV7-2 and TRBJ2-5; tentatively, D is TRBD1 (6 bases). The germline gives CDR1 SGHTA, CDR2 FQGNSA. There are 14 residues in the CDR3. Trimming cost V 6 bases and J 6 bases, with 17 bases left between them. The DNA for the CDR3 is TGTGCCAGCAGAGTACAGGGTAACGAGAAGACCCAGTACTTC. Amino acids: CASRVQGNEKTQYF. The full variable domain, in which reference TRBV7-2 and TRBJ2-5 provide the parts outside the CDR3, is GAGVSQSPSNKVTEKGKDVELRCDPISGHTALYWYRQSLGQGLEFLIYFQGNSAPDKSGLPSDRFSAERTGGSVSTLTIQRTQQEDSAVYLCASRVQGNEKTQYFGPGTRLLVL.

This chain's CDR3 is CASSLFQAAGSQYF. The CDR3 DNA reads TGTGCCAGCAGCTTATTTCAAGCGGCGGGTTCGCAGTATTTT. The chain employs TRBV7-2 and TRBJ2-3; possible D gene TRBD2, 5 bases. This CDR3 spans 14 amino acids. The ends were cut back, 2 bases at V and 10 bases at J, with 16 bases in the middle. The germline gives CDR1 SGHTA, CDR2 FQGNSA. Supplemented by reference TRBV7-2 and TRBJ2-3, the full variable domain reads GAGVSQSPSNKVTEKGKDVELRCDPISGHTALYWYRQSLGQGLEFLIYFQGNSAPDKSGLPSDRFSAERTGGSVSTLTIQRTQQEDSAVYLCASSLFQAAGSQYFGPGTRLTVL.

This clone occurred a few times. V is TRBV7-2 and J is TRBJ1-5; 7 bases agree with TRBD1. Trimming cost V 5 bases and J 7 bases; bases outside gene matches: 8. Germline CDR1 reads SGHTA; CDR2 reads FQGNSA. The CDR3 is 14 amino acids. This chain's CDR3 is CASSRQGSGQPQHF. CDR3 nucleotide sequence: TGTGCCAGCAGCCGACAGGGAAGTGGACAGCCCCAGCATTTT.

The chain combines TRBV11-2 with TRBJ2-3; TRBD2 aligns across 7 bases. Trimming took 4 bases from V and 3 from J; bases not matched to a gene: 7. Germline-derived CDR1 and CDR2 are SGHAT and FQNNGV. This CDR3 contains 15 residues. The CDR3 DNA reads as TGTGCCAGCAGCTCGATTCGCGGGGGAACAGATACGCAGTATTTT. Encoded protein: CASSSIRGGTDTQYF.

This clone was seen a handful of times. This chain joins TRBV6-1 and TRBJ2-7, with TRBD1 matching 8 bases. V lost 7 bases, J lost 5 bases, and 13 bases stayed unmatched. Looked up from germline, CDR1 is MNHNS and CDR2 is SASEGT. This CDR3 contains 15 residues. The CDR3 loop is CASIDTGTGGDEQYF. CDR3 bases: TGTGCCAGCATCGACACCGGGACAGGAGGCGACGAGCAGTACTTC.